This T cell receptor beta chain emerged from a study of STAT5B mutations in CD4+ large granular lymphocyte leukemia. Background on the study: The CDR3 'QG' motif was associated with a particular HLA allele among healthy donors.

Controls came from buffy coats of healthy blood donors. Turning to this clone: Antigen unknown.

Whole-study findings and limits: Top patient clones used TRBV06 genes more often: 8/27 versus 2/35 in controls.

TCRdb keeps only in-frame clones here, not all; method: immunoSEQ multiplex PCR. The sample has about 38,000 clones; around 75% are singletons. CDR1 GTSNPN and CDR2 SVGIG come from the germline V gene (reference sequence). This CDR3 contains 15 residues. J gave up 3 bases and V 1 base, and 6 bases lay outside the gene matches. This TCR was recovered from a human donor in good health. The chain uses TRBV30 and TRBJ2-7, with 10 nucleotides matching TRBD1. Sequencing used CD4+ T cells from blood buffy coats. The chain's CDR3 is CAWSAPGQGFYEQYF. The DNA of the CDR3 is TGTGCCTGGAGTGCCCCGGGACAGGGGTTCTACGAGCAGTACTTC.